The source of this T cell receptor beta chain is a study of shared clonotypes between healthy human individuals. Study-wide results and caveats: A reduction in generation probabilities was seen for non-shared clonotypes relative to those shared by all four donors.

As regards this clone: Its antigen remains unknown.

Naive CD8 cells lacked CD45RO, underwent positive selection for CCR7 and left out terminally differentiated effector memory CD45RA+ cells. Genomic DNA of every subset was divided equally among multiple immunoSEQ plates. TCRdb's table, derived via immunoSEQ multiplex PCR, lists solely in-frame clones and lacks some. The sample includes hundreds of thousands of clones, roughly 96% of them seen just once. CDR3 size: 16 residues. Germline V gene lookup returns CDR1 SGHTA and CDR2 FQGTGA. Trimming cost V 6 bases and J 4 bases, with 20 bases left between them. What was sequenced was naive CD8+ T cells sorted from blood. The chain carries TRBV7-3 and TRBJ2-3, with D possibly being TRBD2 (7 bases). This receptor was obtained from a woman under 40 in good health. The CDR3 loop is CASRGGGQREADTQYF. The CDR3 nucleotides are TGTGCCAGCAGGGGCGGGGGCCAGCGGGAAGCAGATACGCAGTATTTT.